This TCR beta chain is drawn from a study of T cell repertoires in cytomegalovirus infection. At the level of the study: Peptides in the study included HLA-C-restricted and HLA-B-restricted CMV epitopes. Study-level points and caveats: Adding up the frequency of public TCR beta families identified people who carried CMV plus the relevant HLA.

TCRdb re-called the reads through MiXCR, storing one row per CDR3 protein. The sample holds around 710,000 distinct CDR3 sequences; 25% to 35% are singletons and the top ten take about an eighth. As concerns this clonotype: The antigen is unknown.

The germline CDR1 and CDR2 sequences are SEHNR and FQNEAQ (reference sequence). V lost 4 bases, J lost 6 bases, and 8 bases stayed unmatched. This CDR3 has 14 amino acids. The TCR was taken from a human donor in good health (CMV status not recorded). Some clones in this sample may be carry-over from other donors' samples. The sample was cultured CD8+ T cells from PBMCs, taken from culture after CMV antigen stimulation. The genes are TRBV7-9 and TRBJ2-7; 8 nucleotides match TRBD1. The CDR3 loop reads CASSSPDRDFEQYF. The CDR3 nucleotides read TGTGCCAGCAGCTCCCCGGACAGGGACTTCGAGCAGTACTTC.